This T cell receptor (beta chain) is drawn from a study of T cell repertoires in cytomegalovirus infection. About this clonotype itself: Its antigen is undetermined.

TCRdb reprocessed the reads with MiXCR, giving one entry per CDR3 protein. The table has 80,000 to 90,000 distinct CDR3 sequences, about 45% seen once. The V gene lost 4 bases and the J gene lost 5 bases, with 11 bases spanning the gap. The CDR3 has 14 residues. Germline lookup yields CDR1 SGHTA and CDR2 FQGNSA. The sample consisted of CD8+ T cells from cultured PBMCs, taken from culture after CMV antigen stimulation. V usage is TRBV7-2 and J usage is TRBJ1-4, with D uncertain. The receptor's source is a human donor in good health (CMV status not recorded). Some clones in this sample may be carry-over from other donors' samples. CDR3 bases: TGTGCCAGCAGCTACGACATTGCCAATGAAAAACTGTTTTTT. It yields the protein CASSYDIANEKLFF.